The sequence of this T cell receptor (beta chain) was determined in a study of blood T cells in healthy people across ages. At the level of the study: For every two T cells, template switching captured about one barcoded beta molecule. Study results and caveats: Diversity was estimated from one million T cells, and these estimates were considered underestimates. Age showed a roughly linear inverse relationship with TCR beta diversity per million T cells. Aged donors had fewer naive CD4+ cells and lower diversity than long-lived donors.

Germline loops: CDR1 SGDLS, CDR2 YYNGEE. The CDR3 consists of 13 residues. The V end was cut by 0 bases, the J end by 9 bases, with 10 bases between. This clonotype was detected ten times or more. Its specificity is unknown. PCR was performed a second time for 7 to 11 cycles using a sample-barcoded 5' primer and a J-beta primer mix. One entry per CDR3 protein results from TCRdb running MiXCR on the 5' RACE reads. The table records 800,000 to 950,000 distinct CDR3 sequences, about 28% of them present only once. This same sample was also taken into another study, of T cells of mothers and their children.

This clonotype originated in a woman in her thirties or forties in good health. The chain employs TRBV9 and TRBJ2-4; tentative D call: TRBD2 (6 bases). Sequencing used blood. CDR3 amino acids: CASSVATAGIQYF. CDR3 DNA: TGTGCCAGCAGCGTAGCTACAGCGGGCATTCAGTACTTC.